This entry lists 16 T cell receptor beta chains sequenced from one sample in a study of shared clonotypes between healthy human individuals (TCRdb year 2020). For the CD8 naive samples, CD45RO-negative cells were positively selected for CCR7, yielding a CD45RA+CCR7+ population from which TemRA cells were excluded. The library was produced with the immunoSEQ multiplex PCR assay. Imported from immuneACCESS, the table was reduced by TCRdb to in-frame sequences with V and J called. These copies leave out some clones; in studies compared against another copy, an unresolved V gene accounts for under half, and the cause of the remainder is not known. This sample gives around 1,900,000 clones in total; just under 95% of them show up just once. The ten largest clonotypes hold about 1.7% of the sample. Input material: naive CD8+ T cells from PBMCs. In light of the paper, this sample's cell subset or site label describes: CD45RA+CCR7+. The receptors derive from a man younger than 30 in good health. Some clones in this sample may be carry-over from other donors' samples.

The chain carries TRBV27 and TRBJ2-2, with a weak D call TRBD2 (6 bases). In germline, CDR1 is MNHEY, CDR2 SMNVEV (reference sequence). The CDR3 is 16 amino acids. Trimming stripped 5 bases from V and 4 bases from J, with 17 bases between. The CDR3, as DNA: TGTGCCAGCAGTCCCCCCGAGCGGGCGTCCACCGGGGAGCTGTTTTTT. Translated: CASSPPERASTGELFF.

The chain employs TRBV7-2 and TRBJ2-3; D might be TRBD1 (6 bases). The CDR3 is made up of 13 amino acids. CDR1 and CDR2 (germline): SGHTA, FQGNSA. V was cut by 5 bases and J by 4 bases, with 10 bases left in between. The CDR3 sequence: CASSTGIADTQYF. The CDR3 coding sequence is TGTGCCAGCAGCACAGGGATCGCAGATACGCAGTATTTT.

Notes on this clone: The sample contains more than one DNA sequence encoding this CDR3. J is TRBJ1-5 and V is TRBV28; D is undetermined. V lost 5 bases, J lost 0 bases, and 5 bases lay in between. There are 13 residues in the CDR3. Germline loops: CDR1 MDHEN, CDR2 SYDVKM. This CDR3 reads CASSPYSNQPQHF. Written as DNA, the CDR3 is TGTGCCAGCAGTCCATATAGCAATCAGCCCCAGCATTTT. Based on the CDR3 plus reference TRBV28 and TRBJ1-5, the full variable domain is DVKVTQSSRYLVKRTGEKVFLECVQDMDHENMFWYRQDPGLGLRLIYFSYDVKMKEKGDIPEGYSVSREKKERFSLILESASTNQTSMYLCASSPYSNQPQHFGDGTRLSIL.

The genes are TRBV29-1 and TRBJ2-5; D is ambiguous. TRBJ2-7 explains the end of the DNA better; the J call may be wrong. Germline V gene data show CDR1 as SQVTM and CDR2 as ANQGSEA. CDR3 size: 13 residues. Written as DNA, the CDR3 is TGCAGCGTTCGTACCGGAGTGGTATACGAGCAGTACTTC. This sequence encodes CSVRTGVVYEQYF.

The chain recombines TRBV5-8 with TRBJ2-3; TRBD1 might be the D (6 bases). Germline CDR1 SGHTS, CDR2 YDEGEE. The V and J ends lost 4 bases and 1 base respectively, with 19 bases between them. CDR3 length: 17 amino acids. The CDR3 is CASSLKLGHRRTDTQYF. DNA for the CDR3: TGTGCCAGCAGCCTTAAGCTGGGACACCGGCGCACAGATACGCAGTATTTT.

This rearrangement joins TRBV27 to TRBJ2-2, with D hard to call. The germline CDR1 and CDR2 sequences are MNHEY and SMNVEV (reference sequence). The CDR3 has 14 amino acids. V was trimmed by 3 bases and J by 4 bases, leaving 9 bases between them. CDR3 nucleotide sequence: TGTGCCAGCAGTTTGTTACCGAGCACCGGGGAGCTGTTTTTT. Protein sequence: CASSLLPSTGELFF.

A single count supports this clone. J is TRBJ2-5 and V is TRBV19; a weak D match, TRBD2 (5 bases). The germline V and J ends were trimmed by 3 bases and 4 bases, with 24 bases remaining between them. The germline CDR1 and CDR2 sequences are LNHDA and SQIVND (reference sequence). The CDR3 extends over 18 amino acids. The CDR3 bases are TGTGCCAGTAGTATCTCGCGGGTAGTAGGGCCCCGGGGAGAGACCCAGTACTTC. It codes for CASSISRVVGPRGETQYF.

The CDR3 nucleotides read TGTGCCAGCAGTCCAAGACAGATGAGCTCCTACGAGCAGTACTTC. Encoded protein: CASSPRQMSSYEQYF. The chain links TRBV28 to TRBJ2-7, with D possibly TRBD1 on 5 matching bases. This CDR3 comprises 15 residues. The V and J ends lost 5 bases and 0 bases respectively, with 14 bases between them. CDR1 MDHEN and CDR2 SYDVKM come from the germline V gene.

The chain carries TRBV10-3 and TRBJ2-2; 10 bases match TRBD2. Per the germline V gene, CDR1 is ENHRY and CDR2 is SYGVKD. Trimming removed 1 base from V and 6 bases from J; junction bases left unmatched: 5. The CDR3 sequence is 16 residues long. CDR3 region: CAISEYGTSAAGELFF. In DNA, the CDR3 is TGTGCCATCAGTGAGTATGGGACTAGCGCTGCCGGGGAGCTGTTTTTT.

The V call is TRBV27, the J call TRBJ1-4; 7 nucleotides match TRBD1. Germline CDR1 reads MNHEY; CDR2 reads SMNVEV (reference sequence). The J segment lost 5 bases and the V segment lost 7 bases, leaving 10 bases of the junction unmatched. This CDR3 region has 15 residues. CDR3 sequence reads: CASNALGTANEKLFF. The DNA of the CDR3 is TGTGCCAGCAACGCTCTCGGGACAGCGAATGAAAAACTGTTTTTT.

The chain uses TRBV4-1 and TRBJ2-7; D ambiguous. Trimming pared 1 base from V and 4 bases from J, leaving 8 bases between. The CDR3 runs 13 residues. CDR1 is MGHRA, CDR2 YSYEKL, per germline. The CDR3, as DNA: TGCGCCAGCAGCCAAGTTTTCCAATACGAGCAGTACTTC. Its protein is CASSQVFQYEQYF.

This chain links TRBV27 with TRBJ1-1, with D perhaps matching TRBD1 (6 bases). The germline V and J ends were trimmed by 0 bases and 3 bases, with 8 bases remaining between them. The germline V gene has CDR1 MNHEY and CDR2 SMNVEV (reference sequence). The CDR3 sequence is 14 residues long. Here the CDR3 reads CASSLSRQDTEAFF. The CDR3, as DNA: TGTGCCAGCAGTTTATCGCGACAGGACACTGAAGCTTTCTTT.

The chain carries TRBV7-2 and TRBJ2-1; maybe TRBD2 (6 bases). The CDR3 consists of 15 residues. V gave up 1 base and J gave up 4 bases, with 11 bases separating them. CDR1 and CDR2 from the germline V gene are SGHTA and FQGNSA. CDR3 sequence: CASSLEEGTYNEQFF. CDR3 DNA sequence: TGTGCCAGCAGCTTAGAGGAGGGTACTTACAATGAGCAGTTCTTC.

The J gene is TRBJ2-6, the V gene TRBV19, with TRBD2 identical over 8 bases. Germline CDR1 is LNHDA and CDR2 is SQIVND (reference sequence). This CDR3 contains 16 residues. The junction had 8 bases not matched to a gene; V was cut back by 6 bases and J by 4 bases. CDR3 residues: CASSPAGVRGANVLTF. CDR3 coding DNA: TGTGCCAGTAGCCCAGCGGGGGTCAGGGGGGCCAACGTCCTGACTTTC.

The chain is built from TRBV7-3 and TRBJ2-1; TRBD2 matches 14 bases. CDR1 is SGHTA and CDR2 is FQGTGA in the germline V gene. This CDR3 spans 16 amino acids. Trimming cost V 4 bases and J 6 bases; bases outside gene matches: 5. The CDR3 spells CASSSGLAGDSNEQFF. Written as DNA, the CDR3 is TGTGCCAGCAGCTCGGGACTAGCGGGAGACTCCAATGAGCAGTTCTTC.

V is TRBV7-9 and J is TRBJ2-7; TRBD2 matches 9 bases. This CDR3 comprises 18 residues. The J segment lost 2 bases and the V segment lost 1 base, leaving 12 bases of the junction unmatched. Germline V lookup: CDR1 SEHNR, CDR2 FQNEAQ (reference sequence). CDR3 nucleotides: TGTGCCAGCAGCTTAGGAATCATCGGGGCGGGAGGGGCCTACGAGCAGTACTTC. Its translation is CASSLGIIGAGGAYEQYF.